Below, 30 T cell receptor beta chains from the same sample are listed, as sequenced in a study of shared clonotypes between healthy human individuals. Profiling relied on immunoSEQ multiplex PCR, and the TCRdb table lists in-frame clones only, not all of them. The profile shows 1,500,000 or so clones, approximately 96% of them singletons. Sequencing used naive CD4+ T cells sorted from blood. Subset: CD45RA+ positively selected. These receptors came from a man aged 30 to 45 in good health.

V gene TRBV7-3 combines with J gene TRBJ2-3, with D possibly matching TRBD1 (6 bases). Germline V CDR1 and CDR2: SGHTA, FQGTGA. CDR3 length: 15 residues. V lost 3 bases and J 0 bases, leaving 10 bases between the germline ends. The CDR3 nucleotides are TGTGCCAGCAGCTTTGTCGGACAGAGCACAGATACGCAGTATTTT. Residues: CASSFVGQSTDTQYF. Supplemented by reference TRBV7-3 and TRBJ2-3, the full variable domain reads GAGVSQTPSNKVTEKGKYVELRCDPISGHTALYWYRQSLGQGPEFLIYFQGTGAADDSGLPNDRFFAVRPEGSVSTLKIQRTERGDSAVYLCASSFVGQSTDTQYFGPGTRLTVL.

The genes are TRBV27 and TRBJ1-5, with TRBD1 as a possible D gene (6 bases). The germline CDR1 and CDR2 sequences are MNHEY and SMNVEV (reference sequence). CDR3 length: 15 amino acids. V was pared by 5 bases and J by 7 bases, with 18 bases between. The CDR3 is CASSLGGGARQPQHF. The DNA of the CDR3 is TGTGCCAGCAGTCTTGGCGGGGGGGCGAGGCAGCCCCAGCATTTT.

The chain is built from TRBV7-2 and TRBJ1-3; D gene ambiguous. This CDR3 comprises 13 residues. V shed 5 bases and J shed 2 bases, with 7 bases lying between them. Germline loops: CDR1 SGHTA, CDR2 FQGNSA. CDR3 protein: CASSAQTGNTIYF. The CDR3 DNA reads as TGTGCCAGCAGCGCCCAGACTGGAAACACCATATATTTT.

V gene TRBV4-3 combines with J gene TRBJ1-4; unclear D gene. The germline gives CDR1 LGHNA, CDR2 YSLEER. V was pared by 0 bases and J by 0 bases, with 11 bases between. The CDR3 runs 17 residues. CDR3 in amino acids: CASSQDWVQTTNEKLFF. For the CDR3, the DNA is TGCGCCAGCAGCCAAGATTGGGTGCAGACAACTAATGAAAAACTGTTTTTT.

The chain has TRBV2 and TRBJ2-7; 9 nucleotides line up with TRBD2. J was trimmed by 6 bases and V by 7 bases; bases with no gene match: 7. Germline assignment: CDR1 SNHLY and CDR2 FYNNEI. The CDR3 spans 13 residues. CDR3 DNA sequence: TGTGCCAGCATGTCACGTAGCGGGGGCGAGCAGTACTTC. This sequence encodes CASMSRSGGEQYF.

The V and J genes are TRBV6-6 and TRBJ1-5; D possibly corresponds to TRBD1 (6 bases). From germline, CDR1 is MNHNY and CDR2 SVGAGI (reference sequence). V was clipped by 2 bases and J by 6 bases, with 11 bases between them. This CDR3 is built from 14 residues. CDR3 DNA: TGTGCCAGCAGTTACATACAGGGCGTTCAGCCCCAGCATTTT. Residues: CASSYIQGVQPQHF.

DNA of the CDR3: TGTGCCAGCAGCTTAGCGGTCCTAAGGGACGAGCAGTACTTC. Translation gives CASSLAVLRDEQYF. This rearrangement joins TRBV7-2 to TRBJ2-7; D is unresolved. CDR1 is SGHTA and CDR2 is FQGNSA in the germline V gene. This CDR3 region has 14 residues. Trimming stripped 0 bases from V and 5 bases from J, with 11 bases between.

The rearrangement links TRBV5-1 to TRBJ2-1; 9 nucleotides line up with TRBD2. This CDR3 comprises 16 residues. Trimming took 0 bases from V and 4 from J; bases not matched to a gene: 5. Germline V gives CDR1 SGHRS, CDR2 YFSETQ. CDR3 sequence reads: CASSLGLAVSYNEQFF. CDR3 in DNA: TGCGCCAGCAGCTTGGGACTAGCGGTCAGTTACAATGAGCAGTTCTTC.

This clone was seen just once. This chain joins TRBV7-3 and TRBJ2-1; TRBD2 matches at 8 bases. Per germline, CDR1 SGHTA and CDR2 FQGTGA. The CDR3 sequence is 17 residues long. The V segment lost 4 bases and the J segment 1 base; nucleotides outside the gene matches: 9. The CDR3 loop reads CASSSGGSGSSYNEQFF. In DNA form, the CDR3 reads TGTGCCAGCAGCTCCGGGGGAAGCGGGAGTTCCTACAATGAGCAGTTCTTC.

The chain has TRBV18 and TRBJ2-2; a possible D gene is TRBD1 (7 bases). Germline V gene lookup returns CDR1 KGHSH and CDR2 LQKENI. V was cut by 3 bases and J by 6 bases, with 20 bases left in between. This CDR3 spans 17 amino acids. Here the CDR3 reads CASSPYRRQGGPGELFF. The CDR3 DNA reads as TGTGCCAGCTCACCCTACCGACGACAGGGAGGACCCGGGGAGCTGTTTTTT.

The chain uses TRBV19 and TRBJ1-2, with unresolved D. Looked up from germline, CDR1 is LNHDA and CDR2 is SQIVND (reference sequence). V lost 5 bases and J 4 bases, leaving 11 bases between the germline ends. The CDR3 contains 13 residues. DNA of the CDR3: TGTGCCAGTAGTCAAGCAGAGCTCTATGGCTACACCTTC. It codes for CASSQAELYGYTF.

The rearrangement joins TRBV11-2 to TRBJ2-1; D gene unclear. Trimming pared 0 bases from V and 6 bases from J, leaving 15 bases between. The CDR3 loop spans 16 amino acids. The germline CDR1 and CDR2 sequences are SGHAT and FQNNGV. In nucleotides, the CDR3 is TGTGCCAGCAGCTTAGAGATAGGTCGAATTTTCAATGAGCAGTTCTTC. Translating it yields CASSLEIGRIFNEQFF.

The gene calls are TRBV7-2 and TRBJ1-5; no reliable D call. The CDR3 sequence is 12 residues long. The germline gives CDR1 SGHTA, CDR2 FQGNSA. The V gene lost 3 bases and the J gene lost 11 bases, with 11 bases spanning the gap. This chain's CDR3 is CASSFPRAAQHF. CDR3 DNA sequence: TGTGCCAGCAGCTTTCCAAGGGCGGCCCAGCATTTT.

Remarks on this clone: Other DNA sequences from this sample encode an identical CDR3 as well. The CDR3 loop reads CASSLPDYNEQFF. For the CDR3, the DNA is TGTGCCAGCAGTTTACCCGACTACAATGAGCAGTTCTTC. The gene calls are TRBV28 and TRBJ2-1; no clear D gene. CDR3 size: 13 residues. Germline-derived CDR1 and CDR2 are MDHEN and SYDVKM. Deletions cut 2 bases from V and 3 bases from J, with 5 bases between.

This sequence joins TRBV5-1 and TRBJ1-2; no definite D call. CDR1 and CDR2 (germline): SGHRS, YFSETQ. This CDR3 contains 13 residues. Trimming stripped 0 bases from V and 4 bases from J, with 7 bases between. CDR3 sequence reads: CASSLEGAYGYTF. CDR3 bases: TGCGCCAGCAGCTTGGAGGGCGCCTATGGCTACACCTTC.

The genes are TRBV18 and TRBJ2-2, with D perhaps matching TRBD2 (6 bases). This CDR3 has 18 amino acids. With 3 bases removed from V and 6 bases from J, the gap between germline ends came to 23 bases. Germline-derived CDR1 and CDR2 are KGHSH and LQKENI. The CDR3 DNA sequence: TGTGCCAGCTCACCGCTACGGACGACTAGGCCCAACCCCGGGGAGCTGTTTTTT. Protein product: CASSPLRTTRPNPGELFF.

The chain links TRBV29-1 to TRBJ2-3; 7 positions agree with TRBD2. CDR3 size: 15 residues. The germline V gene encodes CDR1 SQVTM and CDR2 ANQGSEA. Trimming removed 2 bases from V and 1 base from J; junction bases left unmatched: 6. The CDR3 loop reads CSVERSGGRTDTQYF. DNA of the CDR3: TGCAGCGTTGAACGTTCGGGAGGCCGCACAGATACGCAGTATTTT.

The gene calls are TRBV18 and TRBJ2-1; D is unclear. CDR3 size: 13 residues. The germline CDR1 and CDR2 sequences are KGHSH and LQKENI. The V end was cut by 6 bases, the J end by 1 base, with 7 bases between. The CDR3: CASSALSYNEQFF. DNA for the CDR3: TGTGCCAGCTCCGCCCTGTCCTACAATGAGCAGTTCTTC.

This clone is a singleton in its sample. The chain recombines TRBV7-6 with TRBJ2-6; 11 bases align to TRBD1. Germline V gene lookup returns CDR1 SGHVS and CDR2 FNYEAQ. V was clipped by 3 bases and J by 7 bases; unmatched bases: 8. The CDR3 has 17 residues. Here the CDR3 DNA reads TGTGCCAGCAGCTTGCAGGACAGGGGGCGTCTAGCCAACGTCCTGACTTTC. Protein product: CASSLQDRGRLANVLTF.

A note on this clone: In the same sample, other DNA sequences code for this CDR3. The rearrangement links TRBV30 to TRBJ2-7; D remains unclear. Trimming shortened V by 0 bases and J by 2 bases, and 2 bases separated the two germline ends. The CDR3 covers 11 residues. Germline loops: CDR1 GTSNPN, CDR2 SVGIG (reference sequence). The CDR3 region has the DNA TGTGCCTGGAGTGTAACCTACGAGCAGTACTTC. It yields the protein CAWSVTYEQYF.

In its sample, this clone was seen once. The chain links TRBV28 to TRBJ1-2; 11 bases align to TRBD1. From germline, CDR1 is MDHEN and CDR2 SYDVKM. Trimming at V came to 3 bases and at J to 4 bases, leaving 10 bases not matched to a gene. This CDR3 region has 17 residues. CDR3 coding DNA: TGTGCCAGCAGTTTGTTCACCGGACAGGGGGCCGGCTATGGCTACACCTTC. Translated: CASSLFTGQGAGYGYTF.

The chain has TRBV7-8 and TRBJ2-1; TRBD1 agrees at 9 bases. Germline lookup yields CDR1 SGHVS and CDR2 FQNEAQ. This CDR3 comprises 16 residues. After removal of 0 bases from V and 7 bases from J, the junction contained 7 bases not matched to a gene. The CDR3 bases are TGTGCCAGCAGCTTAGCAGACAGGGGGAGTCGAAATGAGCAGTTCTTC. Translating gives CASSLADRGSRNEQFF.

The rearrangement links TRBV4-2 to TRBJ2-3; TRBD2 matches at 14 bases. CDR3 length equals 18 residues. Germline CDR1 is LGHNA and CDR2 is YNFKEQ. Trimming at V came to 8 bases and at J to 1 base, leaving 11 bases not matched to a gene. The CDR3 spells CASCPGTSGSGGTDTQYF. Written as DNA, the CDR3 is TGTGCCAGCTGCCCCGGGACTAGCGGGAGTGGGGGCACAGATACGCAGTATTTT.

The V call is TRBV28, the J call TRBJ2-1; tentative D call: TRBD2 (5 bases). The CDR3 spans 15 residues. V was pared by 5 bases and J by 5 bases, with 16 bases between. Germline V gene lookup returns CDR1 MDHEN and CDR2 SYDVKM. CDR3 nucleotide sequence: TGTGCCAGCAGTAAATTGGTCGAGGGAAACAATGAGCAGTTCTTC. Its translation is CASSKLVEGNNEQFF.

The chain joins TRBV28 to TRBJ2-1; maybe TRBD2 (6 bases). Germline CDR1 reads MDHEN; CDR2 reads SYDVKM. V lost 3 bases, J lost 10 bases, and 16 bases lay in between. The CDR3 has 14 amino acids. In nucleotides, the CDR3 is TGTGCCAGCAGTTTCCCCGGGAGAGGAGCGGAGCAGTTCTTC. Residues: CASSFPGRGAEQFF.

The chain is built from TRBV18 and TRBJ2-1; no clear D. The V gene's germline CDR1 is KGHSH and CDR2 LQKENI. V was cut by 2 bases and J by 6 bases, with 11 bases left in between. The CDR3 has 14 amino acids. The CDR3 here is CASSPIKASNEQFF. Written as DNA, the CDR3 is TGTGCCAGCTCACCAATAAAGGCGAGCAATGAGCAGTTCTTC.

This clone was recorded only once. This sequence joins TRBV5-1 and TRBJ1-2; maybe TRBD1 (6 bases). V dropped 4 bases and J dropped 1 base, with 11 bases sitting between them. The germline gives CDR1 SGHRS, CDR2 YFSETQ. This CDR3 has 14 residues. The CDR3 DNA reads TGCGCCAGCAGCGAGTTACAGGGTAACTATGGCTACACCTTC. Protein product: CASSELQGNYGYTF.

The V and J genes are TRBV18 and TRBJ1-5; 10 bases align to TRBD1. Trimming at V came to 6 bases and at J to 8 bases, leaving 7 bases not matched to a gene. Looked up from germline, CDR1 is KGHSH and CDR2 is LQKENI. The CDR3 loop spans 14 amino acids. CDR3 nucleotides: TGTGCCAGCTCGGGACAGGGGCCTCAGGAGCCCCAGCATTTT. Its translation: CASSGQGPQEPQHF.

The rearrangement links TRBV30 to TRBJ2-3; tentatively, D is TRBD2 (6 bases). In germline, CDR1 is GTSNPN, CDR2 SVGIG (reference sequence). The CDR3 has 13 residues. V lost 4 bases and J 4 bases, leaving 12 bases between the germline ends. CDR3: CAWNRESPDTQYF. DNA of the CDR3: TGTGCCTGGAATCGGGAGTCCCCAGATACGCAGTATTTT.

This sequence joins TRBV11-2 and TRBJ2-3; 10 bases are shared with TRBD2. The CDR3 runs to 18 residues. CDR1 SGHAT and CDR2 FQNNGV come from the germline V gene. Trimming cost V 0 bases and J 6 bases; bases outside gene matches: 12. The CDR3 DNA reads TGTGCCAGCAGCTTAGAGGGTCTAGCGGGAGCCCCGCCTGATACGCAGTATTTT. Its protein product is CASSLEGLAGAPPDTQYF.